One sample yielded the 9 T cell receptor beta chains listed below, sequenced in a study of OX40 agonist ivuxolimab in advanced cancers. Using immunoSEQ multiplex PCR, the repertoire was profiled, and TCRdb retains in-frame clones only, with some absent. This sample yields about 77,000 clones, of which over 75% are seen a single time; about 4.6% belongs to the top ten. Sequences were derived from CD4+ or CD8+ T cells sorted from blood, sampled in a trial of the OX40 agonist ivuxolimab. The receptors derive from an adult with an advanced solid tumor such as melanoma, head and neck, liver or kidney cancer.

The chain has TRBV6-5 and TRBJ1-3, with D uncertain. The germline V and J ends were trimmed by 6 bases and 0 bases, with 9 bases remaining between them. Germline CDR1 reads MNHEY; CDR2 reads SVGAGI. The CDR3 is 14 residues long. CDR3 protein: CASSPANSGNTIYF. DNA for the CDR3: TGTGCCAGCAGCCCGGCTAACTCTGGAAACACCATATATTTT.

This sequence joins TRBV12-5 and TRBJ2-3; TRBD1 or TRBD2 may be the D gene (5 bases each). The V and J ends lost 7 bases and 10 bases respectively, with 18 bases between them. The CDR3 covers 13 residues. Germline-derived CDR1 and CDR2 are LGHNT and FRNRAP. In DNA, the CDR3 is TGTGCTAGTGCCCCTTTTTTGTCGGGGCCGCAGTATTTT. This translates into CASAPFLSGPQYF. The whole variable domain, remainder taken from reference TRBV12-5 and TRBJ2-3, is DARVTQTPRHKVTEMGQEVTMRCQPILGHNTVFWYRQTMMQGLELLAYFRNRAPLDDSGMPKDRFSAEMPDATLATLKIQPSEPRDSAVYFCASAPFLSGPQYFGPGTRLTVL.

The rearrangement joins TRBV27 to TRBJ2-5, with D uncertain. Germline V gives CDR1 MNHEY, CDR2 SMNVEV (reference sequence). V lost 6 bases to trimming and J lost 2 bases, with 13 bases between them. CDR3 length: 14 residues. In DNA form, the CDR3 reads TGTGCCAGCAGCCCCTGGGCCGAACAAGAGACCCAGTACTTC. This sequence encodes CASSPWAEQETQYF.

The V call is TRBV6-6, the J call TRBJ2-5; tentative D call: TRBD1 (8 bases). CDR1 and CDR2 (germline): MNHNY, SVGAGI (reference sequence). V was trimmed by 6 bases and J by 3 bases, leaving 14 bases between them. The CDR3 contains 14 residues. CDR3 bases: TGTGCCAGCAGACGGACAGGGAGGGAAGAGACCCAGTACTTC. Its protein product is CASRRTGREETQYF.

In regard to this clone: This CDR3 is also generated by other DNA sequences in the sample. The chain employs TRBV7-3 and TRBJ2-7; TRBD2 matches at 14 bases. The V segment lost 5 bases and the J segment 6 bases; nucleotides outside the gene matches: 6. The CDR3 contains 15 residues. Germline V gene data show CDR1 as SGHTA and CDR2 as FQGTGA. CDR3 bases: TGTGCCAGCAGCCCACTAGGACTAGCGGGAGGCGAGCAGTACTTC. Translation: CASSPLGLAGGEQYF.

This clone was counted once. J is TRBJ1-1 and V is TRBV7-8; D unresolved. Germline CDR1 and CDR2: SGHVS and FQNEAQ. CDR3 length: 13 residues. Trimming cost V 3 bases and J 5 bases, with 10 bases left between them. The CDR3 coding sequence is TGTGCCAGCAGCTTTGGTCCGGGGACTGAAGCTTTCTTT. Residues: CASSFGPGTEAFF.

V gene TRBV30 combines with J gene TRBJ2-7, with D maybe TRBD2 (6 bases). The CDR3 contains 13 residues. Germline V gives CDR1 GTSNPN, CDR2 SVGIG (reference sequence). V gave up 0 bases and J gave up 4 bases, with 10 bases separating them. The CDR3 region is CAWSVVSGYEQYF. The CDR3 DNA is TGTGCCTGGAGTGTAGTGAGCGGGTACGAGCAGTACTTC.

This clone has more than one count but fewer than ten. V gene TRBV19 combines with J gene TRBJ2-3; TRBD2 agrees at 8 bases. Germline V gene data show CDR1 as LNHDA and CDR2 as SQIVND (reference sequence). The CDR3 spans 15 residues. Unmatched junction bases numbered 8, after V lost 6 bases and J lost 3 bases. CDR3 residues: CASSPAGVGTDTQYF. The CDR3 bases are TGTGCCAGTAGCCCAGCGGGAGTTGGTACAGATACGCAGTATTTT. The full variable domain, completed using reference TRBV19 and TRBJ2-3, is DGGITQSPKYLFRKEGQNVTLSCEQNLNHDAMYWYRQDPGQGLRLIYYSQIVNDFQKGDIAEGYSVSREKKESFPLTVTSAQKNPTAFYLCASSPAGVGTDTQYFGPGTRLTVL.

This clone was observed once. The V call is TRBV11-2, the J call TRBJ2-1; 12 bases match TRBD1. This CDR3 contains 15 residues. V was pared by 2 bases and J by 9 bases, with 5 bases of the junction left unmatched. Germline CDR1 and CDR2: SGHAT and FQNNGV. Written as DNA, the CDR3 is TGTGCCAGCAGCTTATTTGGGACAGGGGGCGGTGAGCAGTTCTTC. This gives the protein CASSLFGTGGGEQFF.